This TCR beta chain derives from a study of T cell responses to AZD1222 COVID-19 vaccine. In the case of this clone: Its antigen is not identified.

The study's findings and limits: Possibly, clonal diversity was underestimated; donors were largely white British and included more females. Along spike, vaccine-associated CD4 TCRs were found throughout, with dominance at 160-218 and 743-854. Repertoire sampling happened only post peak T cell response.

Clones were read by immunoSEQ multiplex PCR, and TCRdb kept only the in-frame ones, dropping some. The data hold 240,000 or so clones, with approximately 93% observed a single time. The germline gives CDR1 SEHNR, CDR2 FQNEAQ (reference sequence). Trimming cost V 3 bases and J 0 bases, with 12 bases left between them. This CDR3 has 16 residues. This chain joins TRBV7-9 and TRBJ2-1; D not certain. Sequencing used peripheral blood, obtained on day 0 of AZD1222 vaccination. This clonotype originated in an adult in good health. The CDR3 sequence: CASSFRRPSSYNEQFF. For the CDR3, the DNA is TGTGCCAGCAGCTTTCGGCGGCCGAGCTCCTACAATGAGCAGTTCTTC.